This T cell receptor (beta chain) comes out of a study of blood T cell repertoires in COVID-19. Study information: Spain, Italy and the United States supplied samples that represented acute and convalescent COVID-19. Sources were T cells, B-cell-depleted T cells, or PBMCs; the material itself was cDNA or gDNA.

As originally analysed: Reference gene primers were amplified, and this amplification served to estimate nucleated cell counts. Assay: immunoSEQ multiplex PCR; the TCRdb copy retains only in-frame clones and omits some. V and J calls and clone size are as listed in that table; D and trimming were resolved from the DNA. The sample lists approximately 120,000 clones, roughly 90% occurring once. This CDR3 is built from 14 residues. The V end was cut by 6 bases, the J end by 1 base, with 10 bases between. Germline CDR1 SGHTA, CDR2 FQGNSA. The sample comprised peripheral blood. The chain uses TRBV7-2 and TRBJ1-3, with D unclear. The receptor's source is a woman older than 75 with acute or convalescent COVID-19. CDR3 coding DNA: TGTGCCAGCAGAACGACACCATCTGGAAACACCATATATTTT. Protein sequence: CASRTTPSGNTIYF.